Below are 15 T cell receptor beta chains sequenced from a single sample in a study of type 1 regulatory T cells (dated by TCRdb to about 2021). What the authors observed across the whole study: Compared with non-Tr1 cells, Tr1 cells had a narrower TCR repertoire, and the study took this difference to reflect clonal expansion driven by alloantigen.

Their antigens are not known. The instrument was an Illumina MiSeq. TCRdb passed the public sequencing reads through fastp at Q25 and MiXCR, retaining productive beta sequences. Every CDR3 protein is listed once, alongside the most common genes and DNA of its rows. The sample includes around 64,000 distinct CDR3 sequences, with less than 25% observed a single time. The ten most abundant clones make up under 8.5% of the sample. Sample: cultured type 1 regulatory T (Tr1) cells, either the whole culture or a sorted fraction (not recorded which). The cell subset or site label on this specimen signifies: type 1 regulatory T cells sorted from the T-allo10 product. The receptors stem from a human donor in good health.

The gene calls are TRBV30 and TRBJ2-7, with 9 bases aligning to TRBD1. Per the germline V gene, CDR1 is GTSNPN and CDR2 is SVGIG (reference sequence). Trimming cost V 7 bases and J 2 bases; bases outside gene matches: 3. The CDR3 length is 12 residues. The CDR3 loop reads CAFDRGAYEQYF. The CDR3 DNA is TGTGCCTTCGACAGGGGGGCCTACGAGCAGTACTTC.

The V and J genes are TRBV4-1 and TRBJ2-7; the D gene is possibly TRBD2 (6 bases). The CDR3 is 16 amino acids. The germline gives CDR1 MGHRA, CDR2 YSYEKL. V was clipped by 1 base and J by 0 bases, with 13 bases between them. CDR3 region: CASSQGSGSNSYEQYF. CDR3 nucleotide sequence: TGCGCCAGCAGCCAAGGTAGCGGATCTAACTCCTACGAGCAGTACTTC.

J is TRBJ2-2 and V is TRBV20-1; 9 positions match TRBD2. Per germline, CDR1 DFQATT and CDR2 SNEGSKA (reference sequence). J was trimmed by 7 bases and V by 2 bases; bases with no gene match: 8. This CDR3 comprises 15 residues. The CDR3 here is CSARQSGRSVGELFF. The CDR3 coding sequence is TGCAGTGCTAGACAAAGCGGGAGGTCCGTCGGGGAGCTGTTTTTT.

This clonotype was found a few times. The chain uses TRBV5-4 and TRBJ2-6, with D unclear. CDR1 and CDR2 (germline): SGHNT, YYREEE (reference sequence). V gave up 1 base and J gave up 2 bases, with 10 bases separating them. The CDR3 runs 16 residues. The DNA for the CDR3 is TGTGCCAGCAGCTTGCTAGGTCCAACTGGGGCCAACGTCCTGACTTTC. This gives the protein CASSLLGPTGANVLTF.

In regard to this clonotype: Given the absence of the conserved phenylalanine or tryptophan at the CDR3 end, a read error is likely. This sequence joins TRBV18 and TRBJ2-1, with D possibly called TRBD1 or TRBD2 (5 bases each). The V gene's germline CDR1 is KGHSH and CDR2 LQKENI. V was cut by 2 bases and J by 10 bases, with 9 bases left in between. CDR3 length equals 12 residues. The chain's CDR3 is CASSPNGDEQFL. CDR3 coding DNA: TGTGCCAGCTCACCAAACGGGGACGAGCAGTTCCTC.

The chain couples TRBV19 to TRBJ2-3; D may be TRBD1 or TRBD2 (5 bases each). Per germline, CDR1 LNHDA and CDR2 SQIVND (reference sequence). The V end was cut by 3 bases, the J end by 9 bases, with 22 bases between. The CDR3 contains 16 residues. CDR3 protein: CASSISLGVVPNTQYF. DNA for the CDR3: TGTGCCAGTAGTATTTCTTTGGGGGTCGTGCCCAACACGCAGTATTTT.

The chain uses TRBV12-3 or TRBV12-4 and TRBJ2-7; TRBD1 agrees at 7 bases. V was clipped by 6 bases and J by 5 bases; unmatched bases: 13. The CDR3 totals 15 residues. The CDR3 sequence: CASSPYRGEVDEQYF. The CDR3 coding sequence is TGTGCCAGCAGCCCATACAGGGGCGAGGTAGACGAGCAGTACTTC.

The V gene is TRBV19, the J gene TRBJ2-7; TRBD1 matches 9 bases. CDR3 length: 13 amino acids. Germline CDR1 reads LNHDA; CDR2 reads SQIVND (reference sequence). V was clipped by 6 bases and J by 9 bases; unmatched bases: 9. The chain's CDR3 is CASRDRGTDTQYF. DNA of the CDR3: TGTGCCAGTAGGGACAGGGGCACAGATACGCAGTACTTC.

This clonotype was seen only a few times. The chain uses TRBV5-5 and TRBJ1-2, with D possibly matching TRBD1 (5 bases). V lost 5 bases and J 3 bases, leaving 11 bases between the germline ends. CDR1 SGHKS and CDR2 YYEKEE come from the germline V gene (reference sequence). The CDR3 sequence is 13 residues long. CDR3 sequence: CASSLGPDYGYTF. The CDR3 region has the DNA TGTGCCAGCAGTCTGGGGCCCGACTATGGCTACACCTTC.

This clonotype was counted between two and nine times. The chain links TRBV6-5 to TRBJ1-3; D perhaps matches TRBD1 (5 bases). Germline V gene data show CDR1 as MNHEY and CDR2 as SVGAGI. With 6 bases removed from V and 2 bases from J, the gap between germline ends came to 26 bases. The CDR3 covers 19 residues. This CDR3 is CASRRTFTPGRTTGNTIYF. The CDR3 DNA reads TGTGCCAGCAGACGGACTTTCACCCCGGGACGGACCACTGGAAACACCATATATTTT.

The J gene is TRBJ1-3, the V gene TRBV15; a weak D match, TRBD1 (6 bases). With 0 bases removed from V and 3 bases from J, the gap between germline ends came to 6 bases. CDR1 LNHNV and CDR2 YYDKDF come from the germline V gene (reference sequence). The CDR3 runs 14 residues. CDR3 sequence (DNA): TGTGCCACCAGCAGAGAACAGGGTGGAAACACCATATATTTT. Amino acids: CATSREQGGNTIYF.

The gene calls are TRBV7-9 and TRBJ1-2, with D tentatively TRBD1 (5 bases). The V end lost 10 bases, the J end lost 2 bases, and 11 bases lay between the germline ends. Germline V CDR1 and CDR2: SEHNR, FQNEAQ (reference sequence). CDR3 length equals 12 residues. The CDR3 DNA follows: TGTGCCACCACCAGACAGAACTATGGCTACACCTTC. This gives the protein CATTRQNYGYTF.

The genes are TRBV20-1 and TRBJ2-3; the D gene is possibly TRBD2 (6 bases). Deletions cut 3 bases from V and 5 bases from J, with 24 bases between. Germline lookup yields CDR1 DFQATT and CDR2 SNEGSKA (reference sequence). CDR3 length equals 17 residues. The CDR3 sequence is CSASGDFGGLGEDTQYF. The CDR3 DNA reads as TGCAGTGCTAGTGGAGATTTCGGGGGACTGGGGGAAGATACGCAGTATTTT.

This sequence joins TRBV5-1 and TRBJ2-5; TRBD2 aligns across 9 bases. V lost 3 bases to trimming and J lost 0 bases; unmatched junction nucleotides: 9. In germline, CDR1 is SGHRS, CDR2 YFSETQ. The CDR3 runs 17 residues. The CDR3 region is CASSSGLALEYQETQYF. As DNA, the CDR3 is TGCGCCAGCAGCTCGGGACTAGCCCTCGAGTACCAAGAGACCCAGTACTTC. Full variable domain (missing parts from reference TRBV5-1 and TRBJ2-5): KAGVTQTPRYLIKTRGQQVTLSCSPISGHRSVSWYQQTPGQGLQFLFEYFSETQRNKGNFPGRFSGRQFSNSRSEMNVSTLELGDSALYLCASSSGLALEYQETQYFGPGTRLLVL.

The chain couples TRBV7-9 to TRBJ1-1; D is ambiguous. The V end was cut by 5 bases, the J end by 7 bases, with 8 bases between. The CDR3 has 11 amino acids. Germline V CDR1 and CDR2: SEHNR, FQNEAQ (reference sequence). The CDR3 nucleotides read TGTGCCAGCAGCCTAGACCATGAAGCTTTCTTT. Its translation is CASSLDHEAFF.